The 29 T cell receptor beta chains below come from one sample, sequenced in a study of metastatic and nonmetastatic thyroid tumors. Patients were all untreated before their thyroid surgery. TCRdb re-called the PCR reads with MiXCR. The table lists 23,000 or so clones, more than 20% of them singletons. The sequencing input was tumor tissue. The source is a male donor with papillary thyroid cancer or a benign thyroid nodule (not recorded which). Some clones in this sample may be carry-over from other donors' samples.

This clone was counted a single time. One end of the junction varies from germline; a read error may be responsible. This sequence joins TRBV20-1 and TRBJ2-1; 8 nucleotides match TRBD1. The CDR3 runs 15 residues. Germline-derived CDR1 and CDR2 are DFQATT and SNEGSKA (reference sequence). CDR3 coding DNA: TGCTGTGCTGTGACAGGGGAAAACTCCTACAATGAGCAGTTCTTC. As protein: CCAVTGENSYNEQFF.

This clone was found many times. The chain has TRBV5-6 and TRBJ2-1; D could derive from TRBD1 or TRBD2 (5 bases each). Between the trimmed V and J ends, which lost 4 bases and 6 bases, there was a span of 17 bases. Per germline, CDR1 SGHDT and CDR2 YYEEEE. CDR3 length: 15 residues. The chain's CDR3 is CASSGLGETGNEQFF. DNA of the CDR3: TGTGCCAGCAGCGGATTGGGGGAGACTGGCAATGAGCAGTTCTTC.

This clone was counted a few times. V and J are TRBV10-1 and TRBJ2-2, with D perhaps matching TRBD2 (6 bases). Deletions cut 0 bases from V and 7 bases from J, with 15 bases between. The CDR3 length is 16 residues. CDR1 is WNHNN, CDR2 SYGVQD, per germline (reference sequence). The CDR3 coding sequence is TGCGCCAGCAGTGAGTCGAGACGGCGGGAAAACGGGGAGCTGTTTTTT. This encodes CASSESRRRENGELFF.

A word on this clone: At one of its ends the junction is not consistent with the germline gene, which may arise from a read error. This sequence joins TRBV4-1 and TRBJ2-2; D might be TRBD1 (6 bases). Germline V gives CDR1 MGHRA, CDR2 YSYEKL. The CDR3 runs to 16 residues. In DNA, the CDR3 is TGCGCCAGCAGCCAAGAGGTGATGGGACACACTGGGGATCTGTTTTTT. Residues: CASSQEVMGHTGDLFF.

Points on this clone: An end of the junction does not agree with germline; a read error may underlie this. DNA of the CDR3: TGTGTCAGCAGCCCCTTTGGGACAGGGACCATCACAGATACGCAGTATTTT. It encodes CVSSPFGTGTITDTQYF. The chain is built from TRBV11-1 and TRBJ2-3; TRBD1 aligns across 9 bases. Germline CDR1 SGHAT, CDR2 FQDESV (reference sequence). The CDR3 sequence is 17 residues long.

By proportion, this clone is medium-sized. The chain couples TRBV5-6 to TRBJ2-1; 7 nucleotides match TRBD2. V shed 4 bases and J 12 bases; nucleotides not matched to a gene: 22. CDR1 is SGHDT and CDR2 is YYEEEE in the germline V gene. The CDR3 extends over 17 amino acids. The CDR3 reads CASSAPPTGRAGLGQFF. As DNA, the CDR3 is TGTGCCAGCAGCGCCCCACCGACGGGGAGGGCCGGGTTAGGGCAGTTCTTC.

V gene TRBV18 combines with J gene TRBJ1-1, with D possibly being TRBD1 (5 bases). Germline V gene lookup returns CDR1 KGHSH and CDR2 LQKENI. Trimming shortened V by 1 base and J by 7 bases, and 13 bases separated the two germline ends. The CDR3 contains 14 residues. The CDR3 nucleotides are TGTGCCAGCTCACCACGGTCGCTCAGGGATGAAGCTTTCTTT. This gives the protein CASSPRSLRDEAFF.

Many counts were recorded for this clone. The CDR3 sequence: CASSQDKGQGYEQYF. Written as DNA, the CDR3 is TGTGCCAGCAGCCAAGATAAGGGACAGGGCTACGAGCAGTACTTC. The chain employs TRBV4-2 and TRBJ2-7; 9 nucleotides align to TRBD1. J lost 3 bases, V lost 0 bases, and 3 bases had no gene match. CDR1 LGHNA and CDR2 YNFKEQ come from the germline V gene. The CDR3 length is 15 residues.

In this sample, this clone turned up many times. The chain combines TRBV25-1 with TRBJ2-3, with D unclear. The CDR3 is made up of 15 amino acids. Germline-derived CDR1 and CDR2 are MGHDK and SYGVNS. Trimming took 5 bases from V and 0 from J, leaving 12 bases between them. The CDR3 protein is CASSMGITSTDTQYF. The CDR3 DNA sequence: TGTGCCAGCAGTATGGGGATCACTAGCACAGATACGCAGTATTTT.

This clone occurred many times. V is TRBV20-1 and J is TRBJ2-7; the match to TRBD2 covers 12 bases. The CDR3 runs to 13 residues. The V gene end was trimmed by 4 bases and the J gene end by 6 bases; junction bases not matched to a gene: 4. Germline CDR1 and CDR2: DFQATT and SNEGSKA (reference sequence). CDR3 region: CSANRLAGVEQYF. DNA for the CDR3: TGCAGTGCTAATCGACTAGCGGGAGTCGAGCAGTACTTC.

The gene calls are TRBV11-2 and TRBJ1-5; no clear D. V was pared by 1 base and J by 3 bases, with 13 bases between. The CDR3 totals 16 residues. Germline V gene lookup returns CDR1 SGHAT and CDR2 FQNNGV. This CDR3 is CASSLVGVGLNQPQHF. CDR3 DNA sequence: TGTGCCAGCAGCTTAGTGGGTGTTGGTCTCAATCAGCCCCAGCATTTT.

In this sample, this clone turned up many times. This chain uses TRBV4-1 with TRBJ1-6, with unresolved D. V was clipped by 3 bases and J by 4 bases, with 13 bases between them. Germline V lookup: CDR1 MGHRA, CDR2 YSYEKL. The CDR3 spans 16 residues. For the CDR3, the DNA is TGCGCCAGCAGCCATGGAGCTATAGTTTATAATTCACCCCTCCACTTT. Its translation: CASSHGAIVYNSPLHF.

Of note for this clone: One end of the junction varies from germline; a read error may be responsible. V and J are TRBV28 and TRBJ2-3, with a tentative D call TRBD1 (6 bases). The CDR3 spans 15 residues. Germline CDR1 MDHEN, CDR2 SYDVKM. CDR3 sequence reads: CASSLGTWDTDTQYF. The CDR3 DNA reads TGTGCCAGCAGTTTAGGGACATGGGACACAGATACTCAGTATTTT.

In its sample, this clone was seen a few times. CDR3 region: CASSDTSWSSYNEQFF. The CDR3 region has the DNA TGTGCCAGCAGTGATACTAGCTGGAGCTCCTACAATGAGCAGTTCTTC. V usage is TRBV6-4 and J usage is TRBJ2-1; TRBD2 might be the D (6 bases). V gave up 3 bases and J gave up 0 bases, with 12 bases separating them. Germline V gene lookup returns CDR1 MRHNA and CDR2 SNTAGT. CDR3 size: 16 residues.

This clone is labeled as large (0.1 to 1%). DNA for the CDR3: TGTGCCACCAGTCGGAGTCCGGAGGAGACCCAGTACTTC. Residues: CATSRSPEETQYF. This chain links TRBV24-1 with TRBJ2-5; D unclear. With 6 bases removed from V and 5 bases from J, the gap between germline ends came to 12 bases. From germline, CDR1 is KGHDR and CDR2 SFDVKD. The CDR3 sequence is 13 residues long.

A single count supports this clone. The rearrangement joins TRBV5-1 to TRBJ1-1; maybe TRBD1 (5 bases). The CDR3 contains 17 residues. Per the germline V gene, CDR1 is SGHRS and CDR2 is YFSETQ. Trimming stripped 0 bases from V and 1 base from J, with 16 bases between. The CDR3, as DNA: TGCGCCAGCAGCTTGGAGGGTGTGGGGCGGGGGAACACTGAAGCTTTCTTT. This codes for CASSLEGVGRGNTEAFF.

This clone was picked up many times. The chain is built from TRBV20-1 and TRBJ1-5; D is uncertain. The CDR3 runs 13 residues. Trimming left V 0 bases short and J 0 bases short, with 3 bases between. Germline values: CDR1 DFQATT, CDR2 SNEGSKA (reference sequence). Written as DNA, the CDR3 is TGCAGTGCTAGAGAGGATAGCAATCAGCCCCAGCATTTT. Translated, it gives CSAREDSNQPQHF.

At least ten counts were recorded for this clone. A read error may explain this, as a much larger clone is one base away. The chain recombines TRBV6-1 with TRBJ2-3; tentatively, D is TRBD2 (6 bases). Trimming removed 8 bases at V and 4 bases at J, with 13 bases between. The CDR3 contains 13 residues. In germline, CDR1 is MNHNS, CDR2 SASEGT. CDR3 DNA: TGTGCCAGCCTGCCTAGCGATCCAGATACGCAGTATTTT. Its translation: CASLPSDPDTQYF.

V usage is TRBV9 and J usage is TRBJ2-2, with 7 positions matching TRBD2. Trimming took 0 bases from V and 4 from J; bases not matched to a gene: 3. Germline CDR1 and CDR2: SGDLS and YYNGEE. The CDR3 covers 15 residues. The CDR3 nucleotides are TGTGCCAGCAGCGTAGAGACTAGCAGCACCGGGGAGCTGTTTTTT. It is translated as CASSVETSSTGELFF.

As to this clone: A much larger clonotype is one base distant, so this may be a read error. The chain recombines TRBV10-3 with TRBJ2-5, with 7 bases aligning to TRBD2. Looked up from germline, CDR1 is ENHRY and CDR2 is SYGVKD. The CDR3 loop spans 16 amino acids. The J segment lost 4 bases and the V segment lost 10 bases, leaving 18 bases of the junction unmatched. The CDR3 region has the DNA TGTGCCACCGGACTAGGGGAAAATTGGGGATTAGAGACCCAGTACTTC. This translates into CATGLGENWGLETQYF.

This clone showed up just a few times. The chain combines TRBV28 with TRBJ2-3; 9 bases fit TRBD2. The CDR3 has 17 amino acids. CDR1 and CDR2 (germline): MDHEN, SYDVKM. Trimming cost V 7 bases and J 2 bases; bases outside gene matches: 13. The CDR3 coding sequence is TGTGCCAGCATGCTAGCGGGATGGGGGAGTATCACAGATACGCAGTATTTT. The encoded protein is CASMLAGWGSITDTQYF.

This clone was observed a few times. The J gene is TRBJ2-5, the V gene TRBV11-1, with 12 bases matching TRBD2. Germline V gene lookup returns CDR1 SGHAT and CDR2 FQDESV (reference sequence). This CDR3 is built from 18 residues. V lost 5 bases, J lost 3 bases, and 13 bases stayed unmatched. The CDR3 nucleotides are TGTGCCAGCAGCCTGGGACTAGCGGGCCCGAGGGTTAAAGAGACCCAGTACTTC. Protein product: CASSLGLAGPRVKETQYF.

In the case of this clone: Given a much more abundant clone one base away, this may be a read error. This CDR3 reads CAISRTSGRTGTDTQYF. CDR3 sequence (DNA): TGTGCCATCAGCCGGACTAGCGGGAGGACGGGCACAGATACGCAGTATTTT. The chain couples TRBV9 to TRBJ2-3; TRBD2 aligns across 14 bases. This CDR3 is built from 17 residues. The germline V gene has CDR1 SGDLS and CDR2 YYNGEE.

CDR3 DNA: TGTGCCAGCAGCACATATCTCCTAAATGGCTACACCTTC. Protein sequence: CASSTYLLNGYTF. The chain carries TRBV7-2 and TRBJ1-2, with unresolved D. Per germline, CDR1 SGHTA and CDR2 FQGNSA. CDR3 length: 13 residues. V was cut by 5 bases and J by 6 bases, with 13 bases left in between.

This clone was recorded many times. The chain joins TRBV28 to TRBJ1-4, with TRBD1 as a possible D gene (6 bases). V lost 5 bases and J lost 2, with 12 bases in between. This CDR3 is built from 15 residues. Germline V CDR1 and CDR2: MDHEN, SYDVKM. DNA of the CDR3: TGTGCCAGCAGTCCCGGACAGAGCACTAATGAAAAACTGTTTTTT. Translated, it gives CASSPGQSTNEKLFF.

Concerning this clone: A much larger clone is a single base away; this may be a read error. In the same sample, other DNA sequences code for this CDR3. The rearrangement joins TRBV4-3 to TRBJ2-1; 7 bases are shared with TRBD2. Germline V lookup: CDR1 LGHNA, CDR2 YSLEER. The CDR3 consists of 13 residues. The V and J ends lost 1 base and 8 bases, in that order; junction bases with no gene match: 2. As DNA, the CDR3 is TGCGCCAGCAGCCAAGCTAGCGGCGATGAGCAGTTCTTC. This gives the protein CASSQASGDEQFF.

Worth noting for this clone: Given a much more abundant clone one base away, this may be a read error. The chain couples TRBV9 to TRBJ2-5; a possible D gene is TRBD2 (5 bases). This CDR3 is 14 amino acids long. Per germline, CDR1 SGDLS and CDR2 YYNGEE. V shed 4 bases and J shed 4 bases, with 14 bases lying between them. The CDR3 sequence: CASSPPSCSETQYF. CDR3 sequence (DNA): TGTGCCAGCAGCCCCCCTAGCTGTTCAGAGACCCAGTACTTC.

The J gene is TRBJ1-6, the V gene TRBV11-2; D not resolved. With 3 bases removed from V and 7 bases from J, the gap between germline ends came to 1 base. Germline V CDR1 and CDR2: SGHAT, FQNNGV. This CDR3 spans 11 amino acids. The CDR3 region is CASSFNSPLHF. In DNA, the CDR3 is TGTGCCAGCAGCTTCAATTCACCCCTCCACTTT.

In this sample, this clone is medium-sized. CDR3 nucleotide sequence: TGTGCCAGCAGTGCGGGACAGGGGACCACTGAAGCTTTCTTT. Translating it yields CASSAGQGTTEAFF. The genes are TRBV27 and TRBJ1-1; 10 bases agree with TRBD1. Looked up from germline, CDR1 is MNHEY and CDR2 is SMNVEV (reference sequence). Trimming at V came to 5 bases and at J to 4 bases, leaving 4 bases not matched to a gene. This CDR3 region has 14 residues.